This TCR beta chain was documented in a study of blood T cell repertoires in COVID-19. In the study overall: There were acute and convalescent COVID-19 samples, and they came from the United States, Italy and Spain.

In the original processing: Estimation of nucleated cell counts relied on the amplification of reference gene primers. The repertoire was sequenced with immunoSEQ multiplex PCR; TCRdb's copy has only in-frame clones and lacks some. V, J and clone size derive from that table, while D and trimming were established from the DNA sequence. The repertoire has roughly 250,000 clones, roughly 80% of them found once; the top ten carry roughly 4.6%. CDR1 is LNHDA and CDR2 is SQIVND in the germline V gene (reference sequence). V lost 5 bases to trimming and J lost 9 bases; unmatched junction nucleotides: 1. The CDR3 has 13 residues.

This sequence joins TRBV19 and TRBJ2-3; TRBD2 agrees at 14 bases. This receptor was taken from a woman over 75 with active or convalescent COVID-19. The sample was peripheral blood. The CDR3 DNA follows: TGTGCCAGTAGTCGGACTAGCGGGGGGACGCAGTATTTT. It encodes CASSRTSGGTQYF.